This T cell receptor (beta chain) came from a study of shared clonotypes between healthy human individuals. Study-wide findings and caveats: Shared across a few donors were 4% to 5% of the naive CD4 clonotypes. As a rule, naive subsets had a larger estimated richness than memory subsets.

In this sample, this clone turned up a few times. Its antigen is still unknown. Trimming stripped 4 bases from V and 5 bases from J, with 18 bases between. CDR1 and CDR2 from the germline V gene are SGHRS and YFSETQ. The CDR3 has 15 amino acids. TCRdb's copy holds only in-frame clones and misses some; the assay was immunoSEQ multiplex PCR. Among approximately 1.1 million clones listed, approximately 78% were seen once. Sequencing was done on a sample of memory CD4+ T cells from PBMCs. Subset given: CD45RA-negative fraction. This TCR was recovered from a man younger than 35 in good health. Some clones in this sample may be carry-over from other donors' samples. This sequence joins TRBV5-1 and TRBJ1-1; a weak D match, TRBD1 (5 bases). The CDR3 protein is CASSAVPGGDTEAFF. The DNA of the CDR3 is TGCGCCAGCAGCGCCGTCCCCGGGGGTGATACTGAAGCTTTCTTT.